This TCR beta chain emerged from a study of CD8+CD57+ T cells in acquired aplastic anemia. This CDR3 has 13 residues. The V end was cut by 2 bases, the J end by 16 bases, with 18 bases between. The germline V gene has CDR1 SGHTA and CDR2 FQGNSA. The TCR beta profiling, which covered VDJ combination and CDR3 sequence, was carried out using genomic DNA as the template. A single record per CDR3 protein comes from TCRdb applying MiXCR to the reads. The repertoire includes around 400,000 distinct CDR3 sequences, 55% to 70% of them detected once, and approximately 4% sits in the top ten. The specimen sequenced was sorted CD4+, CD8+, or CD8+CD57+ T cells (not recorded which) from PBMCs. This chain joins TRBV7-2 and TRBJ1-5; maybe TRBD1 (5 bases). The sequence came from a human donor in good health, serving as a control. CDR3 sequence (DNA): TGTGCCAGCAGCTTACCGCGCGATCGGACACACCATTTT. Translated: CASSLPRDRTHHF.